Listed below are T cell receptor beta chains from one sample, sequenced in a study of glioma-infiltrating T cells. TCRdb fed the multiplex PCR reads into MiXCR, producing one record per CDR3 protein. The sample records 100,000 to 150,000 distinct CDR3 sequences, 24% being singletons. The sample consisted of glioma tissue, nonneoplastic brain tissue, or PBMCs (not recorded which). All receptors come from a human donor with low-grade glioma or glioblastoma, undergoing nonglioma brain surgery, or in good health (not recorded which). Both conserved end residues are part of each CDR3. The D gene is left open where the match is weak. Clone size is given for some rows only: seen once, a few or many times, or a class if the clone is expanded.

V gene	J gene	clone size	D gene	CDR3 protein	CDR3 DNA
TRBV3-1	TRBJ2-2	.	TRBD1	CASSFRDRNTGELFF	TGTGCCAGCAGCTTCCGGGACAGGAACACCGGGGAGCTGTTTTTT
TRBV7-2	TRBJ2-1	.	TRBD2	CASSLKLAGSQFF	TGTGCCAGCAGCTTAAAACTAGCGGGGAGTCAGTTCTTC
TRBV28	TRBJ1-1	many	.	CASSGGPPGAFF	TGTGCCAGCAGCGGGGGACCCCCAGGAGCTTTCTTT
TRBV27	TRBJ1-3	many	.	CASSFTGTGNTIYF	TGTGCCAGCAGTTTTACCGGGACCGGAAACACCATATATTTT
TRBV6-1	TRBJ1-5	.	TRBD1	CASNPTGADQPQHF	TGTGCCAGCAACCCCACAGGGGCAGATCAGCCCCAGCATTTT
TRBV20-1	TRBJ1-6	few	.	CSASWVTGGSYNSPLHF	TGCAGTGCTAGCTGGGTGACAGGAGGCTCCTATAATTCACCCCTCCACTTT
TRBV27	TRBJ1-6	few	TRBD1	CASSRTGMGNSPLHF	TGTGCCAGCAGTCGGACAGGGATGGGTAATTCACCCCTCCACTTT
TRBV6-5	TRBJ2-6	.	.	CARSTPQGTLSGANALTF	TGTGCCAGAAGTACCCCCCAGGGGACCTTATCTGGGGCCAACGCCCTGACTTTC
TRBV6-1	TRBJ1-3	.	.	CASSYSVRSSGNTIYF	TGTGCCAGCAGCTATTCGGTACGGAGCTCTGGAAACACCATATATTTT
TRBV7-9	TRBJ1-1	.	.	CASSFHRDANTEAFF	TGTGCCAGCAGCTTCCACCGGGACGCCAACACTGAAGCTTTCTTT
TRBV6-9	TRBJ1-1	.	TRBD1	CASSSANGQGNEDFF	TGTGCCAGCAGTTCAGCGAACGGACAGGGAAATGAAGATTTCTTT
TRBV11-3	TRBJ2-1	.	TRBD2	CASSLVARGSNEQFF	TGTGCCAGCAGCTTAGTCGCGCGGGGGAGTAATGAGCAGTTCTTC
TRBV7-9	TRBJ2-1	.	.	CASPPRTVPLLGNEQFF	TGTGCCAGCCCCCCCCGGACAGTACCCCTCCTGGGGAATGAGCAGTTCTTC
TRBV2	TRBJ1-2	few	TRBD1	CASSESGTGLYGYTF	TGTGCCAGCAGTGAATCCGGGACAGGGCTCTATGGCTACACCTTC
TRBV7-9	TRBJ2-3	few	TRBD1	CASSLEPGQVTDTQYF	TGTGCCAGCAGCTTAGAACCGGGACAGGTCACAGATACGCAGTATTTT
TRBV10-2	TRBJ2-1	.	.	CASSEGSSYNEQFF	TGCGCCAGCAGTGAAGGGAGCTCCTACAATGAGCAGTTCTTC
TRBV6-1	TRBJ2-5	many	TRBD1	CASSKGDRGYQETQYF	TGTGCCAGCAGTAAGGGGGACAGGGGCTACCAAGAGACCCAGTACTTC
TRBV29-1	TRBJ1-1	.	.	CSALGRTNTEAFF	TGCAGCGCCCTGGGCAGGACGAACACTGAAGCTTTCTTT
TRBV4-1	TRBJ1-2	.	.	CASSQPSRPSYGYTF	TGCGCCAGCAGCCAACCCTCCAGGCCCAGCTATGGCTACACCTTC
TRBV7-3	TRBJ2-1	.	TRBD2	CASSPQPRLAGGGEQFF	TGTGCCAGCAGCCCCCAGCCCCGACTAGCGGGGGGCGGGGAGCAGTTCTTC
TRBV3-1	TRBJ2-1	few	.	CASSQRLNNEQFF	TGTGCCAGCAGCCAGAGACTTAACAATGAGCAGTTCTTC
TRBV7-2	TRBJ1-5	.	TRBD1	CASSSRGGGIQPQHF	TGTGCCAGCAGCTCCCGGGGAGGGGGCATCCAGCCCCAGCATTTT
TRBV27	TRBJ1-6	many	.	CASSLGSFYNSPLHF	TGTGCCAGCAGTTTAGGCTCCTTCTATAATTCACCCCTCCACTTT
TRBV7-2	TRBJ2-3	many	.	CASSPGRGADTQYF	TGTGCCAGCAGCCCAGGGCGGGGCGCAGATACGCAGTATTTT
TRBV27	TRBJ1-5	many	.	CASSLWGLGNQPQHF	TGTGCCAGCAGTTTATGGGGTCTCGGGAACCAGCCCCAGCATTTT
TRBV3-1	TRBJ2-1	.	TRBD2	CASSRTSGAYNEQFF	TGTGCCAGCAGCCGGACTAGCGGGGCGTACAATGAGCAGTTCTTC
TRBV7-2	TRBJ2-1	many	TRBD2	CASSPPGGSYNEQFF	TGTGCCAGCAGCCCGCCGGGAGGCTCCTACAATGAGCAGTTCTTC
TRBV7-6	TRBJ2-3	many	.	CASSHVSEADTQYF	TGTGCCAGCAGCCACGTATCCGAGGCAGATACGCAGTATTTT
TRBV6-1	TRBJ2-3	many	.	CASSQKGRGSTDTQYF	TGTGCCAGCAGTCAAAAAGGACGGGGGAGCACAGATACGCAGTATTTT
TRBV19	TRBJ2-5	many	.	CASRPTGWGQETQYF	TGTGCCAGTAGACCAACAGGGTGGGGGCAAGAGACCCAGTACTTC
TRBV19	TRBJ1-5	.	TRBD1	CASSMGRGQGVQPQHF	TGTGCCAGTAGTATGGGAAGGGGGCAAGGAGTTCAGCCCCAGCATTTT
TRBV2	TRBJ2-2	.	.	CASHPGQGGRTGELFF	TGTGCCAGCCACCCCGGACAGGGAGGGCGCACCGGGGAGCTGTTTTTT
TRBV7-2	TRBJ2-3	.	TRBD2	CASSLRASGGRDTQYF	TGTGCCAGCAGCTTACGGGCTAGCGGGGGGAGAGATACGCAGTATTTT
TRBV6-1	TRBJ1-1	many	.	CASNSPGRNEAFF	TGTGCCAGCAATTCCCCAGGGAGGAACGAAGCTTTCTTT
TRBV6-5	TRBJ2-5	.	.	CASSVDGWDEQYF	TGTGCCAGCAGTGTAGATGGTTGGGATGAGCAGTACTTC
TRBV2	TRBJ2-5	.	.	CASSKGPTNQETQYF	TGTGCCAGCAGTAAGGGACCGACGAACCAAGAGACCCAGTACTTC
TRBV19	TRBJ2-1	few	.	CASTLDASYNEQFF	TGTGCCAGTACCCTCGACGCCTCCTACAATGAGCAGTTCTTC
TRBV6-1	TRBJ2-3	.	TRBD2	CASSEAGSGVADTQYF	TGTGCCAGCAGTGAAGCAGGTAGCGGGGTGGCAGATACGCAGTATTTT
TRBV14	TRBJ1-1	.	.	CASSQYTDTEAFF	TGTGCCAGCAGCCAGTACACGGATACTGAAGCTTTCTTT
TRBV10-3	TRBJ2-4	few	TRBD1	CAISDSDRGRNIQYF	TGTGCCATCAGTGACTCGGACAGGGGGCGAAACATTCAGTACTTC
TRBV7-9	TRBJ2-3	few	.	CASSLSLGDTQYF	TGTGCCAGCAGCTTATCCTTGGGAGATACGCAGTATTTT
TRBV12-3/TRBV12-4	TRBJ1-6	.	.	CASSLRQPSSYNSPLHF	TGTGCCAGCAGTTTAAGACAACCTAGCTCCTATAATTCACCCCTCCACTTT
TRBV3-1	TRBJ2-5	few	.	CASSPSRAETQYF	TGTGCCAGCAGCCCTTCGAGAGCAGAGACCCAGTACTTC
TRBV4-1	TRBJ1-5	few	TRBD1	CASSSTGKAQPQHF	TGCGCCAGCAGCTCGACAGGGAAAGCCCAGCCCCAGCATTTT
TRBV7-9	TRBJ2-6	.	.	CASSPRYSGANVLTF	TGTGCCAGCAGCCCGCGGTACTCTGGGGCCAACGTCCTGACTTTC
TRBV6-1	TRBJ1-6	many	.	CASSPTYPINSPLHF	TGTGCCAGCAGCCCGACCTATCCGATTAATTCACCCCTCCACTTT
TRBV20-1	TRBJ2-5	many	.	CGRAGAQETQYF	TGTGGGCGGGCGGGGGCCCAAGAGACCCAGTACTTC
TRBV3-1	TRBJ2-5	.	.	CASSQDIVQETQYF	TGTGCCAGCAGCCAAGATATTGTCCAAGAGACCCAGTACTTC
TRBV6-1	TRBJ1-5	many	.	CASSESFYQPQHF	TGTGCCAGCAGTGAATCTTTTTATCAGCCCCAGCATTTT
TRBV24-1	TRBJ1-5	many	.	CATSASGIGQPQHF	TGTGCCACCAGTGCTTCAGGGATCGGTCAGCCCCAGCATTTT